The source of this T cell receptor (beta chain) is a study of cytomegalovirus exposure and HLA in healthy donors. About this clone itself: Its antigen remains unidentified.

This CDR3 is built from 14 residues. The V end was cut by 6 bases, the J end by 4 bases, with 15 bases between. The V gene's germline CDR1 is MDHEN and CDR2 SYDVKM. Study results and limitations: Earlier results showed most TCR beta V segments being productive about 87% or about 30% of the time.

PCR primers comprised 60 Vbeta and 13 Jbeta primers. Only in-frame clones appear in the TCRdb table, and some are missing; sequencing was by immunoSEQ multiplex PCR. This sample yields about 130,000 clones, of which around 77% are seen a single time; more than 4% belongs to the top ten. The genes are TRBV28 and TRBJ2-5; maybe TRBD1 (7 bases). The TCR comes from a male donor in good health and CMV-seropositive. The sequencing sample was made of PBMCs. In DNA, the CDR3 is TGTGCCAGCAGAGCAGGGGGGACTCGAGAGACCCAGTACTTC. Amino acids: CASRAGGTRETQYF.